Reported below is one T cell receptor (beta chain). Which antigen it targets is not known. Within one base of it there is no much larger clone, and no base qualities were kept. RNA was extracted with the RNeasy kit and roughly 0.45 to 1 ug was reverse transcribed using random hexamers. TCR beta CDR3 regions were amplified with the immunoSEQ multiplex PCR assay covering 54 Vbeta and 13 Jbeta segments. PCR amplification bias was corrected by using a synthetic template baseline for primer optimization and computational correction. The source study handled its data this way. Reads were annotated to V, D and J genes per IMGT and analyzed with immunoSEQ Analyzer, keeping only productive sequences. Clonality was computed as one minus Shannon entropy normalized by log2 of the number of productive unique sequences. For each patient and control, public and private clones were evaluated within the 100 most prevalent clones. A clone was defined as Susac-specific if it was absent from the healthy and MS cohorts, from 1052 published viral clones and from other ImmuneACCESS disease sequences. The raw public reads went through TCRdb reprocessing: fastp at Q25, MiXCR clone calling, in-frame beta chains kept. Rows are combined by CDR3 protein, so each entry shows the most common genes and DNA. The authors' filters were not applied to this entry. Recorded for this sample are some 200,000 distinct CDR3 sequences; 95% of them occurred a single time. The ten largest clones take up roughly 0.1% of the sample.

These data are taken from a study of CD8 T cells in Susac syndrome (dated by TCRdb to about 2019). Background on the whole study: The study used repertoire sequencing to test whether antigen drove CD8+ T cell activation and differentiation in Susac syndrome.

V sheds 5 bases and J sheds 4 bases, leaving 8 bases between their ends. The germline V gene (reference sequence) sets CDR1 to MNHEY and CDR2 to SMNVEV. Taken from cysteine to phenylalanine, the CDR3 has 12 residues. Here the CDR3 DNA is all that survives: 36 bases in frame from base 1. General study outcomes and caveats: The number of individuals in the TCR sequencing and HLA analysis was recognized as being relatively small.

Peripheral blood CD8+ and CD4+ T cells from healthy donors, Susac syndrome patients and multiple sclerosis patients were profiled by high-throughput TCR beta sequencing. The multiple sclerosis controls were treatment-naive patients whose relapsing-remitting disease, either stable or active, fulfilled the revised McDonald criteria. CD8+ TEMRA cells were enriched by FACS, while bulk CD8+ and CD4+ T cells were purified by magnetic negative isolation. Blood was drawn into EDTA tubes, processed within 24 hours, and PBMCs were isolated by density gradient centrifugation. PBMCs destined for TCR sequencing were cryopreserved in liquid nitrogen and later thawed in a 37 °C water bath. Purity of sorted or isolated CD4+, CD8+ and CD8+ TEMRA cells was at least 90%.

The TCR comes from a human donor with multiple sclerosis. Rearrangement joined TRBV27 to TRBJ1-2; no D gene is confidently identified. Sample: CD4+ T cells from PBMCs. Read as DNA, the sequence is TGTGCCAGCAGTGGCTGGGGCTATGGCTACACCTTC. Translated, this gives CASSGWGYGYTF.